These T cell receptor beta chains were read from a single sample in a study of CD8+ T cells in alopecia areata. Clones were read by immunoSEQ multiplex PCR, and TCRdb kept only the in-frame ones, dropping some. The sample records about 160,000 clones, about two thirds being singletons. The input for sequencing was CD4+ T cells sorted from blood, taken at week 4, from a patient treated with tofacitinib. The source of these receptors is a human donor with alopecia areata. The CDR3 runs from the conserved cysteine through the conserved F or W. A D gene is named only where the DNA matches it firmly. Clone size appears in some rows only: once, few, many, or a class for an expanded clone.

len: 13
d_gene: TRBD1
j_gene: TRBJ1-2
v_gene: TRBV30
abundance: once
CDR3nt: TGTGCCTGGAGGCTGGACAGGGGATATGGCTACACCTTC
CDR3aa: CAWRLDRGYGYTF

len: 13
d_gene: TRBD1
j_gene: TRBJ2-1
v_gene: TRBV7-2
abundance: few
CDR3nt: TGTGCCAGCAGCTTAGTGGTCAGGGGGGAGCAGTTCTTC
CDR3aa: CASSLVVRGEQFF

len: 18
d_gene: TRBD1
j_gene: TRBJ2-2
v_gene: TRBV9
abundance: -
CDR3nt: TGTGCCAGCAGCGTAGCCCCGGGACAGAGAGCCCTTCCTGTGGAGCTGTTTTTT
CDR3aa: CASSVAPGQRALPVELFF

len: 14
d_gene: -
j_gene: TRBJ2-5
v_gene: TRBV9
abundance: few
CDR3nt: TGTGCCAGCAGCGTAGGACCCCCGGGGGAGACCCAGTACTTC
CDR3aa: CASSVGPPGETQYF

len: 15
d_gene: -
j_gene: TRBJ1-3
v_gene: TRBV18
abundance: -
CDR3nt: TGTGCCAGCTCACCAGGGGCTCCGGCTGGAAACACCATATATTTT
CDR3aa: CASSPGAPAGNTIYF

len: 13
d_gene: -
j_gene: TRBJ1-4
v_gene: TRBV9
abundance: -
CDR3nt: TGTGCCAGCAGCGTAGGGCAGAATGAAAAACTGTTTTTT
CDR3aa: CASSVGQNEKLFF

len: 15
d_gene: TRBD1
j_gene: TRBJ2-5
v_gene: TRBV2
abundance: once
CDR3nt: TGTGCCAGCAGTCTCCGGGACAGGGTGAAAGAGACCCAGTACTTC
CDR3aa: CASSLRDRVKETQYF

len: 16
d_gene: -
j_gene: TRBJ2-7
v_gene: TRBV29-1
abundance: -
CDR3nt: TGCAGCGTTGGGCCCGACACAGGGTTTGGGAGCTACGAGCAGTACTTC
CDR3aa: CSVGPDTGFGSYEQYF

len: 15
d_gene: -
j_gene: TRBJ2-2
v_gene: TRBV9
abundance: -
CDR3nt: TGTGCCAGCAGCGTCCGTTCAGCCAACACCGGGGAGCTGTTTTTT
CDR3aa: CASSVRSANTGELFF

len: 15
d_gene: TRBD1
j_gene: TRBJ2-7
v_gene: TRBV5-1
abundance: -
CDR3nt: TGCGCCAGCAGCTTGGGTGGACAGGGCTCTAGCGAGCAGTACTTC
CDR3aa: CASSLGGQGSSEQYF

len: 14
d_gene: -
j_gene: TRBJ1-3
v_gene: TRBV29-1
abundance: -
CDR3nt: TGCAGCGTCGGGACTTTCAGCTCTGGAAACACCATATATTTT
CDR3aa: CSVGTFSSGNTIYF

len: 14
d_gene: TRBD1
j_gene: TRBJ2-7
v_gene: TRBV7-2
abundance: -
CDR3nt: TGTGCCAGCAGCGCGAGGGACAGGCGCTACGAGCAGTACTTC
CDR3aa: CASSARDRRYEQYF

len: 12
d_gene: TRBD1
j_gene: TRBJ1-2
v_gene: TRBV30
abundance: -
CDR3nt: TGTGCCGGGGACAGGGTGTTCTATGGCTACACCTTC
CDR3aa: CAGDRVFYGYTF

len: 15
d_gene: -
j_gene: TRBJ1-6
v_gene: TRBV7-8
abundance: -
CDR3nt: TGTGCCAGCAGCTCCTGGACGCTAGGGAGTTCACCCCTCCACTTT
CDR3aa: CASSSWTLGSSPLHF

len: 15
d_gene: -
j_gene: TRBJ1-2
v_gene: TRBV5-1
abundance: -
CDR3nt: TGCGCCAGCAGCTTGGAGGGCCTTCCGGGCTATGGCTACACCTTC
CDR3aa: CASSLEGLPGYGYTF

len: 15
d_gene: TRBD1
j_gene: TRBJ2-3
v_gene: TRBV30
abundance: -
CDR3nt: TGTGCCTGGAGTCCGCGGACAGGATTCACAGATACGCAGTATTTT
CDR3aa: CAWSPRTGFTDTQYF

len: 15
d_gene: TRBD1
j_gene: TRBJ2-2
v_gene: TRBV4-2
abundance: -
CDR3nt: TGTGCCAGCAGCCAAGAACAGGGGGACACCGGGGAGCTGTTTTTT
CDR3aa: CASSQEQGDTGELFF

len: 14
d_gene: -
j_gene: TRBJ2-1
v_gene: TRBV29-1
abundance: -
CDR3nt: TGCAGCGTTGAATTAGCGAGCAACTACAATGAGCAGTTCTTC
CDR3aa: CSVELASNYNEQFF

len: 17
d_gene: -
j_gene: TRBJ1-6
v_gene: TRBV4-1
abundance: -
CDR3nt: TGCGCCAGCAGCCAAGATCCTTCCCCGCCATATAATTCACCCCTCCACTTT
CDR3aa: CASSQDPSPPYNSPLHF

len: 15
d_gene: -
j_gene: TRBJ1-6
v_gene: TRBV2
abundance: -
CDR3nt: TGTGCCAGCAGTGAGTCATTGATGGGGCGTTCACCCCTCCACTTT
CDR3aa: CASSESLMGRSPLHF

len: 12
d_gene: -
j_gene: TRBJ2-1
v_gene: TRBV12-5
abundance: -
CDR3nt: TGTGCTAGTGGTTTGGTTTACAATGAGCAGTTCTTC
CDR3aa: CASGLVYNEQFF